This T cell receptor (beta chain) was observed in a study of shared clonotypes between healthy human individuals. Naive CD8 populations comprised CD45RO-negative cells positively selected for CCR7, excluding terminally differentiated effector memory CD45RA+ cells. V was trimmed by 4 bases and J by 8 bases, leaving 17 bases between them. The CDR3 is 15 amino acids. The germline V gene encodes CDR1 MGHRA and CDR2 YSYEKL. This clone was recorded once. TCRdb's copy holds only in-frame clones and misses some; the assay was immunoSEQ multiplex PCR. The sample lists around 550,000 clones; 95% were seen once.

What was sequenced was naive CD8+ T cells sorted from blood. The V and J genes are TRBV4-1 and TRBJ1-4; possibly TRBD1 for D (6 bases). This receptor was obtained from a woman between 25 and 40 years old in good health. DNA of the CDR3: TGCGCCAGCAGCCCGTACAGGGAGATAGACGAAAAACTGTTTTTT. Protein product: CASSPYREIDEKLFF.